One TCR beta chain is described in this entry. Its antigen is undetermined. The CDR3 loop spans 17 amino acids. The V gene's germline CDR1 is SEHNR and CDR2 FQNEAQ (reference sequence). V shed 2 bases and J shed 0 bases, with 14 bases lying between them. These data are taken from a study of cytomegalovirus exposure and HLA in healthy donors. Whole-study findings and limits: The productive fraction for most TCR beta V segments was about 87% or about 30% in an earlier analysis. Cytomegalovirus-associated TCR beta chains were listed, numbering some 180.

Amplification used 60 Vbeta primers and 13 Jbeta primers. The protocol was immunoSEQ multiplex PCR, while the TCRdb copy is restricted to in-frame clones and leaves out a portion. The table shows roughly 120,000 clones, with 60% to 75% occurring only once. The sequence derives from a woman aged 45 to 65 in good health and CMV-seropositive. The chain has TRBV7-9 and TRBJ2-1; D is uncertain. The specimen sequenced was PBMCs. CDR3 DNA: TGTGCCAGCAGCTTAATCGGCGGCGCCAGCTCCTACAATGAGCAGTTCTTC. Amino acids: CASSLIGGASSYNEQFF.